The subject of this entry is one T cell receptor beta chain. This entry is derived from a study of blood T cell repertoires in COVID-19. Measured with immunoSEQ multiplex PCR; TCRdb has only the in-frame clones, and not every one. The table records approximately 250,000 clones, 80% to 90% of them present only once. Per the germline V gene, CDR1 is MNHEY and CDR2 is SVGAGI. Deletions cut 6 bases from V and 2 bases from J, with 11 bases between. The CDR3 is 14 residues long. The TCR was taken from a woman younger than 45 with acute COVID-19. The sample taken for sequencing was PBMCs or T cells enriched from blood (not recorded which). This chain uses TRBV6-5 with TRBJ1-3, with a tentative D call TRBD1 (5 bases). CDR3 sequence reads: CASSQDTAGNTIYF. DNA of the CDR3: TGTGCCAGCAGCCAGGACACAGCTGGAAACACCATATATTTT.